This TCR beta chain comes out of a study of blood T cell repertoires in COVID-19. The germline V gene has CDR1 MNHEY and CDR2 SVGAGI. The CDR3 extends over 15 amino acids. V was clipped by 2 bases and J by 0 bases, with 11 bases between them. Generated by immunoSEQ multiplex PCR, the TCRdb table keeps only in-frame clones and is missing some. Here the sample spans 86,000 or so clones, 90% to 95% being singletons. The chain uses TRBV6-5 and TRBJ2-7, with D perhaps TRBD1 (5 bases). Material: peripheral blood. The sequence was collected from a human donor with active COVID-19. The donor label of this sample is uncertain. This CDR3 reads CASSYKGFPSYEQYF. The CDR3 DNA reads TGTGCCAGCAGTTACAAGGGGTTCCCCTCCTACGAGCAGTACTTC.